The source of this T cell receptor (beta chain) is a study of CD8 T cells in Susac syndrome. The CDR3 consists of 15 residues. V trimming: 4 bases; J trimming: 2 bases; junction bases outside the gene matches: 4. The V gene's germline CDR1 is SEHNR and CDR2 FQNEAQ (reference sequence). RNA was extracted with the RNeasy kit, and a quantity of about 0.45 to 1 ug was reverse transcribed using random hexamers. TCRdb analysed the immunoSEQ multiplex PCR reads with MiXCR anew, one entry per CDR3 protein. The profile covers approximately 160,000 distinct CDR3 sequences, with around 95% appearing a single time and around 0.12% taken by the ten largest.

This receptor was obtained from a human donor with Susac syndrome. The chain links TRBV7-9 to TRBJ2-1, with 8 bases matching TRBD2. Sequenced input: CD4+ T cells from PBMCs. Here the CDR3 reads CASSSTSGAYNEQFF. The DNA of the CDR3 is TGTGCCAGCAGCTCAACTAGCGGAGCCTACAATGAGCAGTTCTTC.